This entry is about one T cell receptor beta chain. This specimen belongs to a study of patients and donors after allogeneic stem cell transplantation. TCRdb reprocessed the RT-PCR reads via MiXCR and lists one record per CDR3 protein. The data hold about 960,000 distinct CDR3 sequences, with roughly 18% observed a single time. The receptor was isolated from a human donor who was either an allogeneic HSCT recipient or a stem cell or donor lymphocyte infusion donor (not recorded which). It is not recorded whose cells these are; they may come from a transplant donor. Sequencing was performed on blood, either unsorted or a sorted T cell fraction (not recorded which).

The CDR3 protein is CASSSQSRTDTQYF. The CDR3 coding sequence is TGTGCCAGCAGCTCCCAGTCGAGAACAGATACGCAGTATTTT. The rearrangement links TRBV7-9 to TRBJ2-3, with D hard to call. Germline V CDR1 and CDR2: SEHNR, FQNEAQ (reference sequence). CDR3 size: 14 residues. With 4 bases removed from V and 3 bases from J, the gap between germline ends came to 11 bases.